This T cell receptor beta chain is drawn from a study of cytomegalovirus exposure and HLA in healthy donors. Study results and limitations: Specificity of a few CMV-associated chains for CMV antigens was verified in vitro. Later on, an analysis tied roughly 17,000 TCR beta sequences to HLA alleles at 0.05 false discovery rate.

Details on this clone: Its cognate antigen is unknown.

Donors were nominally healthy when sampled, though unrecorded immune exposures were likely. The primer mix had 60 Vbeta and 13 Jbeta primers. Sequencing used immunoSEQ multiplex PCR; TCRdb keeps in-frame clones, though not all of them. The sample holds approximately 190,000 clones, about 80% seen once. The CDR3 is made up of 15 amino acids. V lost 4 bases and J 3 bases, leaving 16 bases between the germline ends. Germline V lookup: CDR1 PRHDT, CDR2 FYEKMQ (reference sequence). The sequenced sample was PBMCs. The sequence derives from a woman in her twenties or thirties in good health and CMV-seropositive. This chain connects TRBV13 to TRBJ2-7, with D possibly matching TRBD2 (6 bases). The CDR3 DNA follows: TGTGCCAGCAGCTCCCGGGGGACGCTTTACTACGAGCAGTACTTC. This sequence encodes CASSSRGTLYYEQYF.